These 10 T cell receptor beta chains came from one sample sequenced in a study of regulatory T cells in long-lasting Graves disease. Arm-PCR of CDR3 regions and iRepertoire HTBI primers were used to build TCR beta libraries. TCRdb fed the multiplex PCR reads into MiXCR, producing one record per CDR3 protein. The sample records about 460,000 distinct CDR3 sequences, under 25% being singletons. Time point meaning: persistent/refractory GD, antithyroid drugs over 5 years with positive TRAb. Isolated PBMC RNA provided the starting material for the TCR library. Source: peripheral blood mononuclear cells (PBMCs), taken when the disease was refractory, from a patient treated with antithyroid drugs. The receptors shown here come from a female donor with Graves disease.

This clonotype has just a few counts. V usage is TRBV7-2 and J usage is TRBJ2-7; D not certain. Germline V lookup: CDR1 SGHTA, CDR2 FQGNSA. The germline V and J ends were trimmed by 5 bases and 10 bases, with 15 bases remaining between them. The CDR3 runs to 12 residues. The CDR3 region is CASSRGPHPQYF. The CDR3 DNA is TGTGCCAGCAGCCGCGGCCCTCACCCCCAGTACTTC.

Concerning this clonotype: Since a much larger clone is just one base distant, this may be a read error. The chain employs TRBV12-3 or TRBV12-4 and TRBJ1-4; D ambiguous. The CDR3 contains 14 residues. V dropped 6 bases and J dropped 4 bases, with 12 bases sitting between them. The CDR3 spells CASSLSRRNEKLFF. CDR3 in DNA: TGTGCCAGCAGCCTTTCACGGCGTAATGAAAAACTGTTTTTT.

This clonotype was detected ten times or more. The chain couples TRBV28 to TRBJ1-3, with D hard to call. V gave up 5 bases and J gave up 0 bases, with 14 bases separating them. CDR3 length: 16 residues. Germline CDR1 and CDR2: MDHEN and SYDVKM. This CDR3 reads CASSRSGLFSGNTIYF. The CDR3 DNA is TGTGCCAGCAGTCGATCCGGACTCTTCTCTGGAAACACCATATATTTT.

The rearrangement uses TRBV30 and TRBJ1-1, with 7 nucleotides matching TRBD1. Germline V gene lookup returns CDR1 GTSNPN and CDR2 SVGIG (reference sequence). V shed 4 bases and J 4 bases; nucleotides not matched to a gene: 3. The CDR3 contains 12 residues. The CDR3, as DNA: TGTGCCTGGACGACAGGGCGCACTGAAGCTTTCTTT. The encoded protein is CAWTTGRTEAFF.

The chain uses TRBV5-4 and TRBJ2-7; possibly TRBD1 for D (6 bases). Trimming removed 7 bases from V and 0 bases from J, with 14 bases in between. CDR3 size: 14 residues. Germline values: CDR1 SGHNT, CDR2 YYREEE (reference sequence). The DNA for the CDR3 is TGTGCCAGCGGACAAGACAGGAGCTCCTACGAGCAGTACTTC. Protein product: CASGQDRSSYEQYF.

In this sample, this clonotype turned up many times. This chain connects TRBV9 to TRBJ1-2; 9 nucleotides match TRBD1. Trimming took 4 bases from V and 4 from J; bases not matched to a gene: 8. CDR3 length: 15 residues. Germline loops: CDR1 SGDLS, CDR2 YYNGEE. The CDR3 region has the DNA TGTGCCAGCAGCCCTCGGGACAGGGAGAGCTATGGCTACACCTTC. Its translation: CASSPRDRESYGYTF.

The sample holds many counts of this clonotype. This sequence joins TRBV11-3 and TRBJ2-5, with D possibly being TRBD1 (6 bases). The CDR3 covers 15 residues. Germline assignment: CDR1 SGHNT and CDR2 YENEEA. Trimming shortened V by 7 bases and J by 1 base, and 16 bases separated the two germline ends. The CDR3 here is CASIKGGTIQETQYF. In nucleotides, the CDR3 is TGTGCCAGCATCAAGGGTGGGACAATCCAAGAGACCCAGTACTTC.

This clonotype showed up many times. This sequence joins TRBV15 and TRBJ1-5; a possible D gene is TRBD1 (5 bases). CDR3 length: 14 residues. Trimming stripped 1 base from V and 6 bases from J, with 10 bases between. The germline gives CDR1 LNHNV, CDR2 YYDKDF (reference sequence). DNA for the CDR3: TGTGCCACCAGCAGAGGTTGGGGGGGTCAGCCCCAGCATTTT. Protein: CATSRGWGGQPQHF.

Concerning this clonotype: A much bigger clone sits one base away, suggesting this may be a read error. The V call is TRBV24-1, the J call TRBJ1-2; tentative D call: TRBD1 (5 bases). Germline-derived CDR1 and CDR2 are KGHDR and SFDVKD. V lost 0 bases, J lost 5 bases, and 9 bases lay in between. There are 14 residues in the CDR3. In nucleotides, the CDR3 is TGTGCCACCAGTGATTTGCAAACAGGATATGGCTACACCTTC. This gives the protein CATSDLQTGYGYTF.

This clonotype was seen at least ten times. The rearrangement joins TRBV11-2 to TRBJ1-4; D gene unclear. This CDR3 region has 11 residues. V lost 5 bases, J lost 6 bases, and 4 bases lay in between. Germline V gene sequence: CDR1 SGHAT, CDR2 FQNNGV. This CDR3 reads CASSNDEKLFF. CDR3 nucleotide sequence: TGTGCCAGCAGCAATGATGAAAAACTGTTTTTT.